A single sample gave rise to the 28 T cell receptor beta chains below, sequenced in a study of blood T cell repertoires in COVID-19. Method: immunoSEQ multiplex PCR; TCRdb's copy keeps in-frame clones and lacks some. This sample yields tens of thousands of clones, of which roughly 83% are seen a single time; 5.5% to 8% belongs to the top ten. Sequenced input: peripheral blood. Source of these receptors: a young man with COVID-19, enrolled during active disease.

The gene calls are TRBV6-2 or TRBV6-3 and TRBJ2-3, with 13 bases matching TRBD2. The trim removed 0 bases at V and 5 bases at J, leaving 14 bases unmatched. The CDR3 covers 20 residues. Germline V gene sequence: CDR1 MNHEY, CDR2 SVGEGT. The CDR3 region has the DNA TGTGCCAGCAGTTACTCCCGCACTAGCGGGAGGGCCTGGGAGAAAGATACGCAGTATTTT. It specifies CASSYSRTSGRAWEKDTQYF.

The gene calls are TRBV30 and TRBJ1-2, with TRBD1 matching over 11 bases. Germline-derived CDR1 and CDR2 are GTSNPN and SVGIG (reference sequence). This CDR3 spans 18 amino acids. V lost 3 bases to trimming and J lost 4 bases; unmatched junction nucleotides: 16. The CDR3: CAWRTSTDRGLLLYGYTF. The CDR3 DNA is TGTGCCTGGAGGACCAGTACGGACAGGGGGCTTCTGCTCTATGGCTACACCTTC. Full variable domain (missing parts from reference TRBV30 and TRBJ1-2): SQTIHQWPATLVQPVGSPLSLECTVEGTSNPNLYWYRQAAGRGLQLLFYSVGIGQISSEVPQNLSASRPQDRQFILSSKKLLLSDSGFYLCAWRTSTDRGLLLYGYTFGSGTRLTVV.

The J gene is TRBJ2-7, the V gene TRBV11-2, with TRBD1 identical over 10 bases. CDR1 SGHAT and CDR2 FQNNGV come from the germline V gene. V was clipped by 6 bases and J by 2 bases; unmatched bases: 4. The CDR3 is 14 amino acids. The CDR3 region is CASRPDRGPYEQYF. DNA of the CDR3: TGTGCCAGCAGACCCGACAGGGGGCCCTACGAGCAGTACTTC.

This chain uses TRBV12-3 or TRBV12-4 with TRBJ2-1; D may be TRBD1 (6 bases). Trimming took 7 bases from V and 10 from J, leaving 17 bases between them. The CDR3 sequence is 13 residues long. Here the CDR3 DNA reads TGTGCCAGCACCCAGGCGACAGGCAAGGAGCAGTTCTTC. Residues: CASTQATGKEQFF.

This clone was observed a few times. The chain links TRBV6-5 to TRBJ1-2; 8 bases align to TRBD1. CDR1 and CDR2 from the germline V gene are MNHEY and SVGAGI. The CDR3 runs 14 residues. V was clipped by 6 bases and J by 4 bases; unmatched bases: 7. Here the CDR3 DNA reads TGTGCCAGCAGACGACAGGGGAGGTCCTATGGCTACACCTTC. This translates into CASRRQGRSYGYTF.

V and J are TRBV5-5 and TRBJ2-7; TRBD1 agrees at 9 bases. Per the germline V gene, CDR1 is SGHKS and CDR2 is YYEKEE (reference sequence). CDR3 length: 14 residues. V gave up 4 bases and J gave up 2 bases; unmatched junction bases: 4. The CDR3 here is CASSGGTGPYEQYF. The CDR3 bases are TGTGCCAGCAGCGGCGGGACAGGGCCCTACGAGCAGTACTTC.

The chain employs TRBV5-4 and TRBJ2-1; D is uncertain. Looked up from germline, CDR1 is SGHNT and CDR2 is YYREEE (reference sequence). The CDR3 spans 13 residues. V was pared by 3 bases and J by 8 bases, with 12 bases between. CDR3 loop: CASSSQSDYEQFF. DNA of the CDR3: TGTGCCAGCAGCTCCCAGTCAGATTATGAGCAGTTCTTC.

V usage is TRBV24-1 and J usage is TRBJ2-4, with 11 nucleotides matching TRBD1. The germline CDR1 and CDR2 sequences are KGHDR and SFDVKD. The CDR3 totals 17 residues. Trimming cost V 4 bases and J 0 bases; bases outside gene matches: 4. Here the CDR3 reads CATSDSGTGGAKNIQYF. Here the CDR3 DNA reads TGTGCCACCAGTGACTCCGGGACAGGGGGAGCCAAAAACATTCAGTACTTC.

V and J are TRBV6-2 or TRBV6-3 and TRBJ1-1; no clear D. Germline assignment: CDR1 MNHEY and CDR2 SVGEGT. V was pared by 2 bases and J by 0 bases, with 10 bases between. The CDR3 totals 15 residues. As DNA, the CDR3 is TGTGCCAGCAGTTACGGCGGCATCATGAACACTGAAGCTTTCTTT. It yields the protein CASSYGGIMNTEAFF.

This chain uses TRBV12-2 with TRBJ2-7; the table assigns TRBD1, which was not confirmed against the DNA. TRBV12-2 has pseudogene status. The CDR3 consists of 17 residues. The CDR3 DNA reads as TGTGCAAGTCGCTTTTGGGCCAAGGGACAGCCGAACTACGAGCAGTACTTC. As protein: CASRFWAKGQPNYEQYF.

This clone was seen once. The chain uses TRBV2 and TRBJ2-1, with 7 bases matching TRBD1. Germline V lookup: CDR1 SNHLY, CDR2 FYNNEI. The ends lost 2 bases at V and 5 bases at J; junction bases unmatched: 3. This CDR3 is built from 14 residues. The CDR3, as DNA: TGTGCCAGCAGTGAATACAGGGGAAACAATGAGCAGTTCTTC. Encoded protein: CASSEYRGNNEQFF.

V is TRBV28 and J is TRBJ2-2; D is unresolved. This CDR3 comprises 15 residues. V shed 6 bases and J shed 1 base, with 12 bases lying between them. Germline lookup yields CDR1 MDHEN and CDR2 SYDVKM. The CDR3 region is CASRFRLRNTGELFF. Here the CDR3 DNA reads TGTGCCAGCAGGTTCAGACTTCGGAACACCGGGGAGCTGTTTTTT.

Remarks on this clone: The junction does not match germline at one end; this may be a read error. The V gene is TRBV14, the J gene TRBJ2-7, with 7 bases matching TRBD1. This CDR3 spans 12 amino acids. Germline assignment: CDR1 SGHDN and CDR2 FVKESK. The CDR3 is CASSQSDRVGNF. The CDR3 region has the DNA TGTGCCAGCAGCCAGTCCGACAGGGTGGGGAACTTC.

The chain carries TRBV10-3 and TRBJ1-1; D unclear. V was pared by 7 bases and J by 5 bases, with 8 bases between. The CDR3 loop spans 11 amino acids. Germline CDR1 ENHRY, CDR2 SYGVKD. CDR3 DNA sequence: TGTGCCATCACGCACGGGACTGAAGCTTTCTTT. Translation: CAITHGTEAFF.

The J gene is TRBJ2-5, the V gene TRBV3-1 (or the pseudogene TRBV3-2); 7 bases line up with TRBD1. The ends lost 6 bases at V and 1 base at J; junction bases unmatched: 2. CDR1 and CDR2 from the germline V gene are LGHDT and YNNKEL (reference sequence). The CDR3 is made up of 13 amino acids. The CDR3 reads CASSWTGQETQYF. For the CDR3, the DNA is TGTGCCAGCAGTTGGACAGGCCAAGAGACCCAGTACTTC.

The chain employs TRBV5-6 and TRBJ2-5; weak D call: TRBD1 (5 bases). The V end lost 4 bases, the J end lost 2 bases, and 12 bases lay between the germline ends. This CDR3 is built from 14 residues. CDR1 is SGHDT and CDR2 is YYEEEE in the germline V gene. The CDR3 DNA reads TGTGCCAGCAGCATAAGACAGAGGCAAGAGACCCAGTACTTC. Translated, it gives CASSIRQRQETQYF.

The chain recombines TRBV7-2 with TRBJ1-1; D is ambiguous. This CDR3 is built from 16 residues. V was trimmed by 5 bases and J by 0 bases, leaving 16 bases between them. Per germline, CDR1 SGHTA and CDR2 FQGNSA. DNA for the CDR3: TGTGCCAGCAGCCCTACCTTCGGGAACATGAACACTGAAGCTTTCTTT. It codes for CASSPTFGNMNTEAFF.

The chain joins TRBV11-3 to TRBJ2-1, with 11 bases identical to TRBD2. V shed 3 bases and J 7 bases; nucleotides not matched to a gene: 14. This CDR3 comprises 18 residues. In germline, CDR1 is SGHNT, CDR2 YENEEA. CDR3 protein: CASSFMRSGTSGPNEQFF. The CDR3 DNA follows: TGTGCCAGCAGCTTTATGAGATCCGGGACTAGCGGTCCTAATGAGCAGTTCTTC.

The CDR3 DNA is TGTGCCAGCAGCCCCCGGACAGCCGGCCCCCCCACAGATACGCAGTATTTT. Amino acids: CASSPRTAGPPTDTQYF. The chain recombines TRBV7-2 with TRBJ2-3; D may be TRBD1 (6 bases). The germline V gene has CDR1 SGHTA and CDR2 FQGNSA. V lost 5 bases and J 2 bases, leaving 20 bases between the germline ends. This CDR3 is built from 17 residues.

This rearrangement joins TRBV3-1 (or the pseudogene TRBV3-2) to TRBJ2-7; no reliable D call. The CDR3 has 16 residues. Trimming pared 1 base from V and 2 bases from J, leaving 15 bases between. Germline V gene lookup returns CDR1 LGHDT and CDR2 YNNKEL (reference sequence). The CDR3 is CASSQGDTFTAYEQYF. CDR3 DNA sequence: TGTGCCAGCAGCCAAGGAGACACCTTCACCGCCTACGAGCAGTACTTC.

The rearrangement joins TRBV6-5 to TRBJ1-2; 7 bases agree with TRBD1. This CDR3 has 14 amino acids. CDR1 and CDR2 from the germline V gene are MNHEY and SVGAGI. V shed 6 bases and J 8 bases; nucleotides not matched to a gene: 12. This CDR3 is CASRERQGKEGYTF. The CDR3 DNA follows: TGTGCCAGCAGAGAGAGACAGGGAAAGGAAGGCTACACCTTC.

The J gene is TRBJ2-1, the V gene TRBV7-9, with 11 bases fitting TRBD2. Per the germline V gene, CDR1 is SEHNR and CDR2 is FQNEAQ (reference sequence). There are 15 residues in the CDR3. V lost 1 base to trimming and J lost 7 bases; unmatched junction nucleotides: 3. The DNA for the CDR3 is TGTGCCAGCAGCTTAGGTCTAGCGGGAGGAAATGAGCAGTTCTTC. Translating gives CASSLGLAGGNEQFF.

This clone was counted between two and nine times. The chain's CDR3 is CAWTGLGGRELFF. In nucleotides, the CDR3 is TGTGCCTGGACGGGACTAGGGGGAAGGGAGCTGTTTTTT. This chain links TRBV30 with TRBJ2-2; TRBD2 matches at 8 bases. Germline V CDR1 and CDR2: GTSNPN, SVGIG (reference sequence). The trim removed 4 bases at V and 9 bases at J, leaving 7 bases unmatched. This CDR3 has 13 residues.

This chain joins TRBV5-1 and TRBJ1-1; D is perhaps TRBD1 (5 bases). Trimming stripped 2 bases from V and 1 base from J, with 9 bases between. The CDR3 length is 14 residues. Germline V gives CDR1 SGHRS, CDR2 YFSETQ. CDR3 in DNA: TGCGCCAGCAGCTTACAGACAGAGAACACTGAAGCTTTCTTT. Its translation is CASSLQTENTEAFF.

J is TRBJ2-7 and V is TRBV7-2; 8 nucleotides align to TRBD2. Per the germline V gene, CDR1 is SGHTA and CDR2 is FQGNSA. The CDR3 loop spans 18 amino acids. V lost 3 bases to trimming and J lost 2 bases; unmatched junction nucleotides: 15. DNA for the CDR3: TGTGCCAGCAGCTTCCCGACCCGGGCGGGAGGCCGTGCCTACGAGCAGTACTTC. This translates into CASSFPTRAGGRAYEQYF. The whole variable domain, remainder taken from reference TRBV7-2 and TRBJ2-7, is GAGVSQSPSNKVTEKGKDVELRCDPISGHTALYWYRQSLGQGLEFLIYFQGNSAPDKSGLPSDRFSAERTGGSVSTLTIQRTQQEDSAVYLCASSFPTRAGGRAYEQYFGPGTRLTVT.

This chain uses TRBV18 with TRBJ1-5; 7 positions agree with TRBD1. The J segment lost 7 bases and the V segment lost 2 bases, leaving 8 bases of the junction unmatched. This CDR3 has 15 residues. Germline values: CDR1 KGHSH, CDR2 LQKENI. Written as DNA, the CDR3 is TGTGCCAGCTCACCAACGGAGGGGGCGAGGCAGCCCCAGCATTTT. Its translation: CASSPTEGARQPQHF.

This chain connects TRBV18 to TRBJ2-5; D is unresolved. Trimming pared 6 bases from V and 3 bases from J, leaving 11 bases between. Germline CDR1 is KGHSH and CDR2 is LQKENI. The length of the CDR3 is 13 residues. This chain's CDR3 is CASSPELEETQYF. CDR3 nucleotide sequence: TGTGCCAGCTCCCCCGAACTTGAAGAGACCCAGTACTTC.

The chain recombines TRBV5-3 with TRBJ2-7, with 13 nucleotides matching TRBD2. TRBV5-3 is noted as an ORF with a role that remains uncertain. This CDR3 spans 15 amino acids. The V and J ends lost 4 bases and 0 bases, in that order; junction bases with no gene match: 1. CDR3 protein: CARSRTSGSSYEQYF. CDR3 nucleotide sequence: TGTGCCAGAAGCCGGACTAGCGGGAGCTCCTACGAGCAGTACTTC.